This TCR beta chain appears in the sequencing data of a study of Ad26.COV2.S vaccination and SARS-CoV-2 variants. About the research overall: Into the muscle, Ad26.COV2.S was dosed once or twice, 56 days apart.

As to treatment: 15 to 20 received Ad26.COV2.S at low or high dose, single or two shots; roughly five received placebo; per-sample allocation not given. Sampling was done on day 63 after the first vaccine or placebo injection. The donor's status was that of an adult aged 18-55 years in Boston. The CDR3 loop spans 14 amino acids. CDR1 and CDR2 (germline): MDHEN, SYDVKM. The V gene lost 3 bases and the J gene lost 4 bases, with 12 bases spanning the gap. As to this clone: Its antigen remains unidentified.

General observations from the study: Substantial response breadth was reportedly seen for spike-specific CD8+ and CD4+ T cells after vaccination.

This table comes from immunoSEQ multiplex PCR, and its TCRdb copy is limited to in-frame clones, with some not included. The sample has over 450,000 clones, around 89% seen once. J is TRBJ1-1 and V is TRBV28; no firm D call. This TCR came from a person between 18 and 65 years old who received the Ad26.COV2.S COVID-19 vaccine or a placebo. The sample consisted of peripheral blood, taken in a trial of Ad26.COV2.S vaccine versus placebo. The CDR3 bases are TGTGCCAGCAGTTTCCGGGGAGCGGGCACTGAAGCTTTCTTT. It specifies CASSFRGAGTEAFF.